Below, 12 T cell receptor beta chains from the same sample are listed, as sequenced in a study of neurological immune-mediated disorders (dated by TCRdb to about 2019). The method was 5' RACE. The sample was run on an Illumina HiSeq 2500. TCRdb cleaned the public reads at Q25 with fastp, built clones with MiXCR and kept in-frame beta chains. Under each unique CDR3 protein, matching rows form one entry showing the most common genes and DNA. The sample table records tens of thousands of distinct CDR3 sequences; approximately 17% of these occur just once. Clones ranked in the top ten supply just over 15% of the sample. Source material: PBMCs. Every receptor here comes from a woman between 40 and 50 years old in good health.

This clonotype was counted ten times or more. This chain links TRBV18 with TRBJ2-5; 8 bases are a match to TRBD1. The CDR3 has 14 amino acids. Germline V gives CDR1 KGHSH, CDR2 LQKENI. The V gene end was trimmed by 6 bases and the J gene end by 4 bases; junction bases not matched to a gene: 7. CDR3 DNA: TGTGCCAGCTCGGTCGACAGGGGACGAGAGACCCAGTACTTC. Protein product: CASSVDRGRETQYF.

The V gene is TRBV4-3, the J gene TRBJ2-7, with no clear D. V gave up 0 bases and J gave up 4 bases, with 10 bases separating them. This CDR3 contains 14 residues. Germline V gene data show CDR1 as LGHNA and CDR2 as YSLEER. The CDR3 region is CASSQDQYTYEQYF. The CDR3 nucleotides read TGCGCCAGCAGCCAAGATCAGTATACTTACGAGCAGTACTTC.

This clonotype came up a few times. The chain couples TRBV6-2 or TRBV6-3 to TRBJ1-5; D uncertain. Trimming took off 8 bases at V and 4 bases at J, with 9 bases between the two ends. Looked up from germline, CDR1 is MNHEY and CDR2 is SVGEGT. The CDR3 consists of 12 residues. The CDR3 region has the DNA TGTGCCAGCGCAAAAGGGAATCAGCCCCAGCATTTT. It translates to CASAKGNQPQHF.

The genes are TRBV20-1 and TRBJ2-5; D might be TRBD2 (6 bases). Germline values: CDR1 DFQATT, CDR2 SNEGSKA (reference sequence). Trimming removed 1 base from V and 1 base from J, with 10 bases in between. The CDR3 has 14 amino acids. CDR3 residues: CSARVGGFQETQYF. CDR3 nucleotide sequence: TGCAGTGCTAGAGTGGGGGGTTTCCAAGAGACCCAGTACTTC.

On this clonotype: A much larger clone differs by one base, so this may be a read error. This chain links TRBV7-6 with TRBJ2-3, with TRBD2 matching over 11 bases. This CDR3 has 18 residues. Germline V CDR1 and CDR2: SGHVS, FNYEAQ. The V and J ends lost 5 bases and 2 bases, in that order; junction bases with no gene match: 12. The CDR3 DNA sequence: TGTGCCAGCAGCCTAACTAGCGGGGGTCTTCGTAACACAGATACGCAGTATTTT. Translating gives CASSLTSGGLRNTDTQYF.

This clonotype appeared many times. The chain carries TRBV9 and TRBJ2-3; perhaps TRBD2 as D (6 bases). The CDR3 contains 14 residues. The germline V gene has CDR1 SGDLS and CDR2 YYNGEE. Deletions cut 7 bases from V and 2 bases from J, with 14 bases between. The CDR3 loop reads CASSSARATDTQYF. The CDR3 DNA follows: TGTGCCAGCTCTAGCGCTCGAGCCACAGATACGCAGTATTTT.

The chain has TRBV10-3 and TRBJ2-1; D unclear. Looked up from germline, CDR1 is ENHRY and CDR2 is SYGVKD. The CDR3 spans 17 residues. Between the trimmed V and J ends, which lost 0 bases and 0 bases, there was a span of 12 bases. CDR3 nucleotide sequence: TGTGCCATCAGTGAGTCGATCCAGGCCACCTCCTACAATGAGCAGTTCTTC. It codes for CAISESIQATSYNEQFF.

This clonotype was seen at least ten times. The chain couples TRBV5-6 to TRBJ2-7; 7 nucleotides agree with TRBD2. The CDR3 covers 14 residues. Trimming removed 6 bases from V and 4 bases from J; junction bases left unmatched: 10. Per germline, CDR1 SGHDT and CDR2 YYEEEE. CDR3 protein: CASMALRGGYEQYV. The CDR3 DNA follows: TGTGCCAGCATGGCCCTCCGGGGAGGGTACGAGCAGTACGTC.

This clonotype occurred many times. The chain couples TRBV3-1 to TRBJ2-1; D ambiguous. V lost 0 bases and J 10 bases, leaving 10 bases between the germline ends. The CDR3 spans 13 residues. Germline CDR1 is LGHDT and CDR2 is YNNKEL (reference sequence). The chain's CDR3 is CASSQDRASEQFF. The CDR3 DNA reads TGTGCCAGCAGCCAAGATCGCGCCAGCGAGCAGTTCTTC.

In this sample, this clonotype turned up many times. This rearrangement joins TRBV12-3 or TRBV12-4 to TRBJ1-2; 10 bases agree with TRBD1. The CDR3 is 13 residues long. Trimming at V came to 8 bases and at J to 9 bases, leaving 9 bases not matched to a gene. CDR3 nucleotides: TGTGCCAGCGGCGACAGGGGGCGGTCCCGCTACACCTTC. Its translation: CASGDRGRSRYTF.

Ten or more counts support this clonotype. CDR3 residues: CAISEPGLSTYEQYF. Written as DNA, the CDR3 is TGTGCCATCAGTGAGCCGGGACTCTCCACCTACGAGCAGTACTTC. J is TRBJ2-7 and V is TRBV10-3, with D perhaps TRBD2 (6 bases). This CDR3 spans 15 amino acids. V lost 2 bases and J 2 bases, leaving 13 bases between the germline ends. From germline, CDR1 is ENHRY and CDR2 SYGVKD.

The chain employs TRBV20-1 and TRBJ2-1, with D possibly matching TRBD1 (6 bases). The CDR3 length is 15 residues. Trimming left V 5 bases short and J 2 bases short, with 16 bases between. Germline-derived CDR1 and CDR2 are DFQATT and SNEGSKA (reference sequence). CDR3 sequence: CSALTRAGAYNEQFF. CDR3 bases: TGCAGTGCTCTTACCCGGGCAGGGGCCTACAATGAGCAGTTCTTC.